This passage covers 12 T cell receptor beta chains from one sample sequenced in a study of T cell responses to AZD1222 COVID-19 vaccine. Data came from immunoSEQ multiplex PCR; TCRdb stores just in-frame clones and leaves some out. This table has some 120,000 clones, about 88% appearing once. This sample comprised peripheral blood, obtained on day 0 of MenACWY control vaccination. Every receptor here comes from an adult in good health.

This chain links TRBV7-6 with TRBJ1-4, with D hard to call. V gave up 4 bases and J gave up 0 bases, with 9 bases separating them. CDR1 is SGHVS and CDR2 is FNYEAQ in the germline V gene. This CDR3 is built from 15 residues. The DNA for the CDR3 is TGTGCCAGCAGCTCGGAGGCTACAACTAATGAAAAACTGTTTTTT. It codes for CASSSEATTNEKLFF. The full variable domain, completed using reference TRBV7-6 and TRBJ1-4, is GAGVSQSPRYKVTKRGQDVALRCDPISGHVSLYWYRQALGQGPEFLTYFNYEAQQDKSGLPNDRFSAERPEGSISTLTIQRTEQRDSAMYRCASSSEATTNEKLFFGSGTQLSVL.

With regard to this clone: Other DNA sequences within the sample encode an identical CDR3. V usage is TRBV18 and J usage is TRBJ2-3; 12 nucleotides line up with TRBD2. The length of the CDR3 is 15 residues. CDR1 KGHSH and CDR2 LQKENI come from the germline V gene. With 3 bases clipped from V and 5 bases from J, the junction kept 3 bases outside the gene matches. CDR3 protein: CASSPTSGRRDTQYF. The CDR3 coding sequence is TGTGCCAGCTCACCGACTAGCGGGAGACGAGATACGCAGTATTTT. Complete variable domain (other parts from reference TRBV18 and TRBJ2-3): NAGVMQNPRHLVRRRGQEARLRCSPMKGHSHVYWYRQLPEEGLKFMVYLQKENIIDESGMPKERFSAEFPKEGPSILRIQQVVRGDSAAYFCASSPTSGRRDTQYFGPGTRLTVL.

V and J are TRBV9 and TRBJ2-5; possibly TRBD1 for D (5 bases). The V end lost 4 bases, the J end lost 5 bases, and 12 bases lay between the germline ends. Per the germline V gene, CDR1 is SGDLS and CDR2 is YYNGEE. The CDR3 runs 13 residues. The CDR3, as DNA: TGTGCCAGCAGCTCCAGGGCGATTGAGACCCAGTACTTC. Protein product: CASSSRAIETQYF.

V gene TRBV29-1 combines with J gene TRBJ1-2; no definite D call. Germline CDR1 is SQVTM and CDR2 is ANQGSEA. The CDR3 sequence is 13 residues long. The V end was cut by 2 bases, the J end by 8 bases, with 15 bases between. The DNA of the CDR3 is TGCAGCGTTGAATCCAGCCTAGGACGCGGCTACACCTTC. It yields the protein CSVESSLGRGYTF.

The chain joins TRBV27 to TRBJ2-1, with TRBD2 as a possible D gene (5 bases). Trimming took 8 bases from V and 12 from J, leaving 29 bases between them. The CDR3 is 16 amino acids. Per the germline V gene, CDR1 is MNHEY and CDR2 is SMNVEV (reference sequence). This chain's CDR3 is CASRKRAAWGRAGQFF. In DNA, the CDR3 is TGTGCCAGCCGCAAAAGAGCGGCGTGGGGTAGGGCAGGGCAGTTCTTC.

The chain combines TRBV28 with TRBJ2-5; TRBD1 agrees at 9 bases. The CDR3 is 14 residues long. Germline V gene data show CDR1 as MDHEN and CDR2 as SYDVKM. V lost 4 bases and J lost 6; bases outside the gene matches: 6. CDR3 nucleotide sequence: TGTGCCAGCAGTTCTACAGGGGGCGGAAAGACCCAGTACTTC. Protein sequence: CASSSTGGGKTQYF. The full variable domain, completed using reference TRBV28 and TRBJ2-5, is DVKVTQSSRYLVKRTGEKVFLECVQDMDHENMFWYRQDPGLGLRLIYFSYDVKMKEKGDIPEGYSVSREKKERFSLILESASTNQTSMYLCASSSTGGGKTQYFGPGTRLLVL.

This sequence joins TRBV10-3 and TRBJ2-1, with D perhaps matching TRBD2 (6 bases). Deletions cut 6 bases from V and 5 bases from J, with 17 bases between. Germline V gene data show CDR1 as ENHRY and CDR2 as SYGVKD. CDR3 length: 15 amino acids. The CDR3 reads CAIRPVGGRNNEQFF. The CDR3 coding sequence is TGTGCCATCAGACCTGTGGGAGGAAGGAACAATGAGCAGTTCTTC.

V is TRBV9 and J is TRBJ2-7, with 11 bases fitting TRBD2. The CDR3 is made up of 15 amino acids. V dropped 4 bases and J dropped 7; count of bases not matched to a gene: 10. The germline V gene has CDR1 SGDLS and CDR2 YYNGEE. The CDR3 region is CASSSSTSGTSEQYF. As DNA, the CDR3 is TGTGCCAGCAGCTCATCGACTAGCGGGACCTCGGAGCAGTACTTC.

V gene TRBV15 combines with J gene TRBJ1-1, with D possibly matching TRBD1 (6 bases). The CDR3 extends over 17 amino acids. Germline CDR1 reads LNHNV; CDR2 reads YYDKDF (reference sequence). With 3 bases removed from V and 1 base from J, the gap between germline ends came to 18 bases. CDR3 loop: CATSRTLEQGQNTEAFF. The DNA for the CDR3 is TGTGCCACCAGCAGGACACTAGAACAGGGACAGAACACTGAAGCTTTCTTT. Using reference TRBV15 and TRBJ1-1 for the parts outside the CDR3, the full variable domain is DAMVIQNPRYQVTQFGKPVTLSCSQTLNHNVMYWYQQKSSQAPKLLFHYYDKDFNNEADTPDNFQSRRPNTSFCFLDIRSPGLGDTAMYLCATSRTLEQGQNTEAFFGQGTRLTVV.

With respect to this clone: The junction shows a germline mismatch at one end, possibly a read error. The chain has TRBV6-4 and TRBJ1-3; possible D gene TRBD1, 5 bases. This CDR3 spans 12 amino acids. Looked up from germline, CDR1 is MRHNA and CDR2 is SNTAGT. CDR3 nucleotide sequence: TGTGCCAGCAGCGAACTAAATAAGGGACGGTCATTT. Its protein product is CASSELNKGRSF.

This chain joins TRBV28 and TRBJ1-5; D is ambiguous. V was trimmed by 6 bases and J by 0 bases, leaving 12 bases between them. Germline V CDR1 and CDR2: MDHEN, SYDVKM. This CDR3 comprises 15 residues. The CDR3 nucleotides read TGTGCCAGCAGAAAACGGGGTCTTAGCAATCAGCCCCAGCATTTT. It codes for CASRKRGLSNQPQHF. Full variable domain (outside the CDR3, taken from reference TRBV28 and TRBJ1-5): DVKVTQSSRYLVKRTGEKVFLECVQDMDHENMFWYRQDPGLGLRLIYFSYDVKMKEKGDIPEGYSVSREKKERFSLILESASTNQTSMYLCASRKRGLSNQPQHFGDGTRLSIL.

This chain uses TRBV29-1 with TRBJ2-5; 7 bases are shared with TRBD2. Germline CDR1 reads SQVTM; CDR2 reads ANQGSEA. This CDR3 region has 14 residues. The J segment lost 3 bases and the V segment lost 6 bases, leaving 10 bases of the junction unmatched. DNA of the CDR3: TGCAGCGTACATCGGGCGGGAGTGAAAGAGACCCAGTACTTC. This encodes CSVHRAGVKETQYF.